This T cell receptor beta chain was identified during a study of blood T cell repertoires in COVID-19. Study at large: COVID-19 samples from acute and convalescent phases originated in the United States, Italy and Spain. Nucleic acid was either cDNA or gDNA, and it came from T cells, B-cell-depleted T cells, or PBMCs.

Original processing methods: Nucleated cell number was recorded as an estimate derived from reference gene primer amplification. The repertoire was sequenced with immunoSEQ multiplex PCR; TCRdb's copy has only in-frame clones and lacks some. V and J calls plus clone size are reproduced from that table; the DNA served to infer D and trimming. Of 80,000 to 90,000 clones listed, approximately 80% are singletons. V was shortened by 0 bases and J by 3 bases, with 19 bases between the two germline ends. The length of the CDR3 is 18 residues. Germline CDR1 reads LNHNV; CDR2 reads YYDKDF (reference sequence).

The V call is TRBV15, the J call TRBJ2-3; TRBD1 is a possible D gene (6 bases). Sequencing was performed on peripheral blood. The receptor was derived from a man between 65 and 79 years old with acute or convalescent COVID-19. This CDR3 reads CATSRDPLDRTGTDTQYF. Written as DNA, the CDR3 is TGTGCCACCAGCAGAGACCCCCTCGACAGGACGGGGACAGATACGCAGTATTTT.